This T cell receptor beta chain comes out of a study of T cells in Graves' hyperthyroidism and ophthalmopathy. A word on this clonotype: No antigen is known for it.

Authors of the study amplified TCR beta CDR3 regions from RNA transcripts. Initially, a first-round RT-PCR of the TCR CDR3 employed the HTBI primer set. TCRdb re-analysed the multiplex PCR reads in MiXCR, keeping a single row per CDR3 protein. Counted here are approximately 710,000 distinct CDR3 sequences, 15% to 20% occurring once; the ten biggest clones make up around a sixth. From germline, CDR1 is SQVTM and CDR2 ANQGSEA. The V end was cut by 2 bases, the J end by 6 bases, with 23 bases between. The CDR3 length is 16 residues. Regarding the study as a whole: Ophthalmopathy stood apart from stable hyperthyroidism in a 13 V-J model.

Calling Graves' hyperthyroidism stable meant ophthalmopathy did not progress within 18 months. J is TRBJ2-7 and V is TRBV29-1; D remains unclear. Input material: blood. The sequence was obtained from a man aged 45 to 65 with Graves' hyperthyroidism. The CDR3 region has the DNA TGCAGCGTTGAAACCCTTGTCGCCACTCAACGCGGCGAGCAGTACTTC. It is translated as CSVETLVATQRGEQYF.